This entry lists 24 T cell receptor beta chains sequenced from one sample in a study of response to subunit inactivated influenza vaccine. MiXCR, run by TCRdb on the RT-PCR reads, gives a single entry per CDR3 protein. The data hold just under 550,000 distinct CDR3 sequences, with approximately 20% observed a single time. This sample was shared with a second study, whose subject was T cells expressing NK-cell markers. From that second work: The TCR beta cDNA came from 5'RACE template switching with UMIs.

Here the sequenced sample was CD4+ T cells sorted from PBMCs, taken about 11 days after vaccination. The receptors shown here come from a middle-aged man who received an inactivated influenza vaccine.

The chain has TRBV6-2 or TRBV6-3 and TRBJ2-1, with 8 bases fitting TRBD1. Germline CDR1 and CDR2: MNHEY and SVGEGT. CDR3 size: 13 residues. V was clipped by 5 bases and J by 15 bases; unmatched bases: 12. In DNA, the CDR3 is TGTGCCAGCAGTCCAGAGGGGGCCCAGGGGGCGTTCTTC. Its translation is CASSPEGAQGAFF.

In regard to this clonotype: One end of the junction does not line up with germline, which may come from a read error. The genes are TRBV28 and TRBJ2-3; tentatively, D is TRBD1 (6 bases). Germline lookup yields CDR1 MDHEN and CDR2 SYDVKM. The CDR3 runs 15 residues. This chain's CDR3 is CASTLYRAGGDTQYF. The CDR3 region has the DNA TGTGCCAGCACTTTATACAGGGCAGGAGGAGATACGCAGTATTTT.

This clonotype was detected a few times. V and J are TRBV7-9 and TRBJ2-2; D may be TRBD1 or TRBD2 (6 bases each). V was cut by 2 bases and J by 1 base, with 11 bases left in between. CDR3 size: 16 residues. The germline gives CDR1 SEHNR, CDR2 FQNEAQ (reference sequence). This CDR3 is CASSLRGGQNTGELFF. The CDR3 region has the DNA TGTGCCAGCAGCTTACGTGGGGGGCAGAACACCGGGGAGCTGTTTTTT. The whole variable domain, filled in from reference TRBV7-9 and TRBJ2-2, reads DTGVSQNPRHKITKRGQNVTFRCDPISEHNRLYWYRQTLGQGPEFLTYFQNEAQLEKSRLLSDRFSAERPKGSFSTLEIQRTEQGDSAMYLCASSLRGGQNTGELFFGEGSRLTVL.

The rearrangement links TRBV7-2 to TRBJ2-2; TRBD2 might be the D (5 bases). The CDR3 totals 15 residues. The V end lost 5 bases, the J end lost 2 bases, and 12 bases lay between the germline ends. Germline-derived CDR1 and CDR2 are SGHTA and FQGNSA. CDR3 sequence reads: CASSPNRENTGELFF. CDR3 in DNA: TGTGCCAGCAGCCCCAACCGGGAAAACACCGGGGAGCTGTTTTTT.

Only a few counts were recorded for this clonotype. The gene calls are TRBV30 and TRBJ2-1; TRBD2 matches 12 bases. From germline, CDR1 is GTSNPN and CDR2 SVGIG (reference sequence). The CDR3 loop spans 13 amino acids. With V trimmed by 4 bases and J by 12 bases, 7 bases remained unmatched. CDR3 sequence reads: CAWIPSLAGGQFF. CDR3 sequence (DNA): TGTGCCTGGATCCCTTCACTAGCGGGAGGGCAGTTCTTC.

This clonotype was counted a few times. The chain uses TRBV4-2 and TRBJ2-7; the match to TRBD2 covers 8 bases. V was pared by 0 bases and J by 12 bases, with 7 bases of the junction left unmatched. The CDR3 runs to 13 residues. CDR1 and CDR2 (germline): LGHNA, YNFKEQ. In nucleotides, the CDR3 is TGTGCCAGCAGCCAAGAGGGGAGCGGGGGTCGGTACTTC. Protein product: CASSQEGSGGRYF.

The genes are TRBV7-2 and TRBJ2-2; D is perhaps TRBD1 (6 bases). With 7 bases removed from V and 6 bases from J, the gap between germline ends came to 15 bases. CDR3 length: 14 residues. Looked up from germline, CDR1 is SGHTA and CDR2 is FQGNSA. This CDR3 reads CASKSWTEAGELFF. CDR3 nucleotide sequence: TGTGCCAGCAAGAGTTGGACAGAGGCCGGGGAGCTGTTTTTT.

The table lists this clonotype with a few counts. This sequence joins TRBV30 and TRBJ1-5; D unclear. This CDR3 is built from 18 residues. The germline V and J ends were trimmed by 2 bases and 2 bases, with 22 bases remaining between them. Germline CDR1 is GTSNPN and CDR2 is SVGIG (reference sequence). CDR3 sequence (DNA): TGTGCCTGGAGTCCCCGTGGCAGGTACCAAGGAGGCAATCAGCCCCAGCATTTT. As protein: CAWSPRGRYQGGNQPQHF.

The chain has TRBV7-2 and TRBJ2-7; possibly TRBD2 for D (7 bases). The CDR3 covers 15 residues. Germline assignment: CDR1 SGHTA and CDR2 FQGNSA. V was clipped by 1 base and J by 6 bases, with 16 bases between them. DNA for the CDR3: TGTGCCAGCAGCTTAGGGGGGCTGGGCGGGAGCGAGCAGTACTTC. This sequence encodes CASSLGGLGGSEQYF.

This clonotype was recorded a few times. This sequence joins TRBV12-3 or TRBV12-4 and TRBJ2-7, with a tentative D call TRBD1 (6 bases). V lost 3 bases and J lost 4, with 10 bases in between. This CDR3 spans 13 amino acids. The CDR3 reads CASSFMQGYEQYF. In nucleotides, the CDR3 is TGTGCCAGCAGTTTTATGCAGGGGTACGAGCAGTACTTC.

The CDR3 spells CASRVAVSNEKLFF. DNA of the CDR3: TGCGCCAGCAGGGTCGCAGTTTCTAATGAAAAACTGTTTTTT. The chain couples TRBV5-1 to TRBJ1-4; D is unclear. V lost 5 bases and J 3 bases, leaving 11 bases between the germline ends. The CDR3 runs to 14 residues. Germline CDR1 is SGHRS and CDR2 is YFSETQ.

This chain connects TRBV10-3 to TRBJ1-1; 8 bases align to TRBD1. Germline values: CDR1 ENHRY, CDR2 SYGVKD. The CDR3 totals 13 residues. The V and J ends lost 10 bases and 1 base, in that order; junction bases with no gene match: 5. In DNA form, the CDR3 reads TGTGCCACCACCGACAGGGGGAACACTGAAGCTTTCTTT. Translating it yields CATTDRGNTEAFF.

This chain uses TRBV6-5 with TRBJ1-2; TRBD1 might be the D (5 bases). The V and J ends lost 2 bases and 0 bases respectively, with 10 bases between them. CDR1 is MNHEY, CDR2 SVGAGI, per germline. The CDR3 extends over 15 amino acids. The DNA of the CDR3 is TGTGCCAGCAGTTACCTAATGGGGGCTAACTATGGCTACACCTTC. Its translation: CASSYLMGANYGYTF.

The chain joins TRBV2 to TRBJ2-5; D may be TRBD2 (6 bases). Germline V gives CDR1 SNHLY, CDR2 FYNNEI. V was clipped by 6 bases and J by 4 bases, with 15 bases between them. CDR3 length equals 14 residues. The CDR3 bases are TGTGCCAGCAGGGGACTTTCCGAGGGAGAGACCCAGTACTTC. Its translation is CASRGLSEGETQYF.

In its sample, this clonotype was seen a few times. The chain is built from TRBV6-2 or TRBV6-3 and TRBJ2-7; D may correspond to TRBD1 or TRBD2 (5 bases each). The germline V and J ends were trimmed by 6 bases and 4 bases, with 19 bases remaining between them. This CDR3 comprises 15 residues. Germline V gives CDR1 MNHEY, CDR2 SVGEGT. The CDR3 sequence is CASSGPVLGEYEQYF. The CDR3 region has the DNA TGTGCCAGCAGCGGCCCCGTGTTGGGGGAATACGAGCAGTACTTC.

The table lists this clonotype with a few counts. The chain combines TRBV20-1 with TRBJ1-4, with D perhaps TRBD1 (6 bases). V dropped 0 bases and J dropped 10 bases, with 12 bases sitting between them. The germline V gene has CDR1 DFQATT and CDR2 SNEGSKA (reference sequence). This CDR3 contains 13 residues. CDR3 DNA sequence: TGCAGTGCTAGAGATAACAGGGACGCAAAACTGTTTTTT. Translated: CSARDNRDAKLFF.

V is TRBV9 and J is TRBJ2-3; D not certain. Trimming pared 4 bases from V and 5 bases from J, leaving 8 bases between. This CDR3 is 12 amino acids long. Germline CDR1 is SGDLS and CDR2 is YYNGEE. The CDR3 region is CASSPRQDTQYF. CDR3 in DNA: TGTGCCAGCAGCCCCAGACAAGATACGCAGTATTTT.

This clonotype was seen a few times. This sequence joins TRBV15 and TRBJ2-2; TRBD1 or TRBD2 may be the D gene (6 bases each). CDR3 size: 14 residues. Between the trimmed V and J ends, which lost 0 bases and 8 bases, there was a span of 10 bases. Looked up from germline, CDR1 is LNHNV and CDR2 is YYDKDF (reference sequence). The CDR3 is CATSRERGVGELFF. As DNA, the CDR3 is TGTGCCACCAGCAGAGAAAGGGGGGTAGGGGAGCTGTTTTTT.

The chain couples TRBV12-3 or TRBV12-4 to TRBJ2-1; 10 bases match TRBD1. The CDR3 totals 17 residues. V lost 3 bases and J lost 5; bases outside the gene matches: 10. CDR3 nucleotides: TGTGCCAGCAGTTTCGGCGGAGGACAGGGGGGTCACAATGAGCAGTTCTTC. This sequence encodes CASSFGGGQGGHNEQFF.

The J gene is TRBJ1-2, the V gene TRBV5-1, with a tentative D call TRBD1 (5 bases). The CDR3 is 17 residues long. CDR1 is SGHRS and CDR2 is YFSETQ in the germline V gene. The ends were cut back, 3 bases at V and 2 bases at J, with 20 bases in the middle. CDR3 amino acids: CASSWDRAGTTNYGYTF. The CDR3, as DNA: TGCGCCAGCAGCTGGGACCGAGCCGGGACGACCAACTATGGCTACACCTTC.

The CDR3 region has the DNA TGTGCCAGCTCACGTGGCGGGACAGACAACTACGAGCAGTACTTC. It translates to CASSRGGTDNYEQYF. The rearrangement uses TRBV18 and TRBJ2-7, with TRBD1 as a possible D gene (7 bases). Germline loops: CDR1 KGHSH, CDR2 LQKENI. The V and J ends lost 4 bases and 3 bases respectively, with 16 bases between them. This CDR3 is 15 amino acids long.

This clonotype was seen a handful of times. The gene calls are TRBV29-1 and TRBJ1-1; D ambiguous. Trimming took 4 bases from V and 0 from J, leaving 12 bases between them. From germline, CDR1 is SQVTM and CDR2 ANQGSEA. The CDR3 consists of 14 residues. The chain's CDR3 is CSVVPGSLNTEAFF. The CDR3 coding sequence is TGCAGCGTTGTCCCTGGGTCCCTGAACACTGAAGCTTTCTTT.

V is TRBV20-1 and J is TRBJ1-6; possibly TRBD1 for D (6 bases). Per germline, CDR1 DFQATT and CDR2 SNEGSKA (reference sequence). The V end was cut by 5 bases, the J end by 6 bases, with 29 bases between. CDR3 size: 19 residues. DNA of the CDR3: TGCAGTGCTTCACGGGGGACAAACCTAACCTTTAGTGTTAATTCACCCCTCCACTTT. Encoded protein: CSASRGTNLTFSVNSPLHF.

This clonotype was seen a few times. The chain carries TRBV27 and TRBJ2-7; D is perhaps TRBD1 or TRBD2 (5 bases each). V was cut by 6 bases and J by 3 bases, with 12 bases left in between. Per germline, CDR1 MNHEY and CDR2 SMNVEV (reference sequence). The length of the CDR3 is 13 residues. For the CDR3, the DNA is TGTGCCAGCAGAGGGGACGGCCGCTACGAGCAGTACTTC. The encoded protein is CASRGDGRYEQYF.